The 10 T cell receptor beta chains below come from one sample, sequenced in a study of shared clonotypes between healthy human individuals. Assay: immunoSEQ multiplex PCR; the TCRdb copy retains only in-frame clones and omits some. The top ten hold around 0.057% of the sample, which has a few hundred thousand clones, around 97% seen once. Sequences were obtained from naive CD4+ T cells sorted from blood. Subset meaning: CD45RA+ positively selected. Every receptor here comes from a woman aged 25 to 39 in good health.

J is TRBJ2-1 and V is TRBV9; the D gene is possibly TRBD1 (6 bases). V gave up 4 bases and J gave up 0 bases, with 17 bases separating them. This CDR3 has 17 residues. Germline CDR1 and CDR2: SGDLS and YYNGEE. CDR3 sequence reads: CASSPRGSRGSYNEQFF. The CDR3 DNA reads as TGTGCCAGCAGCCCGAGGGGGTCTCGCGGCTCCTACAATGAGCAGTTCTTC.

This chain uses TRBV7-8 with TRBJ2-5; no clear D gene. V lost 2 bases and J lost 5, with 9 bases in between. Per germline, CDR1 SGHVS and CDR2 FQNEAQ. This CDR3 spans 13 amino acids. The CDR3 here is CASSLIVRETQYF. The CDR3 DNA reads as TGTGCCAGCAGCTTAATCGTCAGGGAGACCCAGTACTTC.

In this sample, this clone turned up once. The chain carries TRBV28 and TRBJ2-2; D gene uncertain. Deletions cut 8 bases from V and 5 bases from J, with 9 bases between. The CDR3 length is 12 residues. Germline-derived CDR1 and CDR2 are MDHEN and SYDVKM. CDR3 DNA sequence: TGTGCCAGCCTACCTCATACCGGGGAGCTGTTTTTT. Protein: CASLPHTGELFF.

The CDR3 spells CASSPDRDPSYEQYF. Here the CDR3 DNA reads TGTGCCAGCAGCCCGGACAGGGATCCCTCCTACGAGCAGTACTTC. The chain links TRBV5-4 to TRBJ2-7, with 8 bases fitting TRBD1. The CDR3 loop spans 15 amino acids. The junction had 6 bases not matched to a gene; V was cut back by 4 bases and J by 0 bases. CDR1 is SGHNT, CDR2 YYREEE, per germline (reference sequence).

J is TRBJ1-2 and V is TRBV2; D might be TRBD1 (5 bases). CDR1 is SNHLY, CDR2 FYNNEI, per germline. Trimming left V 6 bases short and J 8 bases short, with 16 bases between. The CDR3 has 13 residues. The CDR3 DNA is TGTGCCAGCAGCCCCGGGGGACTAGGCGGCTACACCTTC. As protein: CASSPGGLGGYTF. The full variable domain, completed using reference TRBV2 and TRBJ1-2, is EPEVTQTPSHQVTQMGQEVILRCVPISNHLYFYWYRQILGQKVEFLVSFYNNEISEKSEIFDDQFSVERPDGSNFTLKIRSTKLEDSAMYFCASSPGGLGGYTFGSGTRLTVV.

CDR3 region: CASSMTVGGYTF. CDR3 DNA sequence: TGTGCCAGTAGTATGACAGTGGGAGGCTACACCTTC. The chain is built from TRBV19 and TRBJ1-2; maybe TRBD1 (5 bases). This CDR3 is built from 12 residues. Trimming removed 3 bases at V and 8 bases at J, with 10 bases between. Germline V CDR1 and CDR2: LNHDA, SQIVND (reference sequence).

Notes on this clone: Other nucleotide sequences from this sample produce the same CDR3. This rearrangement joins TRBV18 to TRBJ2-7; D may be TRBD2 (6 bases). V shed 3 bases and J shed 4 bases, with 10 bases lying between them. The germline V gene encodes CDR1 KGHSH and CDR2 LQKENI. The CDR3 runs 13 residues. In DNA, the CDR3 is TGTGCCAGCTCACCCAGCGGGTCATACGAGCAGTACTTC. Protein sequence: CASSPSGSYEQYF. The full variable domain, rest sourced from reference TRBV18 and TRBJ2-7, is NAGVMQNPRHLVRRRGQEARLRCSPMKGHSHVYWYRQLPEEGLKFMVYLQKENIIDESGMPKERFSAEFPKEGPSILRIQQVVRGDSAAYFCASSPSGSYEQYFGPGTRLTVT.

The gene calls are TRBV29-1 and TRBJ2-3; D gene ambiguous. CDR1 and CDR2 (germline): SQVTM, ANQGSEA. V was clipped by 5 bases and J by 6 bases, with 12 bases between them. The CDR3 runs to 12 residues. The CDR3 DNA reads as TGCAGCGTTAGTTTGGGAACCGATACGCAGTATTTT. Its protein product is CSVSLGTDTQYF.

On this clone itself: Other DNA sequences in this sample translate to the same CDR3. The chain carries TRBV5-1 and TRBJ1-5; 7 positions match TRBD1. This CDR3 comprises 13 residues. With V trimmed by 0 bases and J by 7 bases, 1 base remained unmatched. Germline V gene data show CDR1 as SGHRS and CDR2 as YFSETQ. DNA for the CDR3: TGCGCCAGCAGCTTGGACAGGGGACAGCCCCAGCATTTT. Encoded protein: CASSLDRGQPQHF.

This chain connects TRBV7-2 to TRBJ2-3; D call uncertain. Germline loops: CDR1 SGHTA, CDR2 FQGNSA. V lost 6 bases and J lost 3, with 22 bases in between. This CDR3 has 17 residues. Here the CDR3 reads CASRSPLGLARTDTQYF. The CDR3 nucleotides are TGTGCCAGCAGATCCCCGCTCGGCCTGGCGAGGACAGATACGCAGTATTTT. The whole variable domain, filled in from reference TRBV7-2 and TRBJ2-3, reads GAGVSQSPSNKVTEKGKDVELRCDPISGHTALYWYRQSLGQGLEFLIYFQGNSAPDKSGLPSDRFSAERTGGSVSTLTIQRTQQEDSAVYLCASRSPLGLARTDTQYFGPGTRLTVL.